This record covers a single T cell receptor (beta chain). The trim removed 0 bases at V and 2 bases at J, leaving 4 bases unmatched. This CDR3 contains 16 residues. Germline lookup yields CDR1 MGHRA and CDR2 YSYEKL. The record originates from a study of CD8+ T cells in alopecia areata. Isolated RNA was reverse transcribed into cDNA used as the sequencing template. Data came from immunoSEQ multiplex PCR; TCRdb stores just in-frame clones and leaves some out. The table includes 180,000 or so clones, roughly 70% detected once. Using a FACSAria, the CD4+ and CD8+ T cells were sorted from the PBMCs. The sequence came from a human donor with alopecia areata. The specimen comprised CD8+ T cells sorted from blood, sampled at week 0. The chain links TRBV4-1 to TRBJ2-3; TRBD2 matches at 8 bases. The CDR3 sequence: CASSQDQRGLTDTQYF. CDR3 in DNA: TGCGCCAGCAGCCAAGACCAGCGGGGGCTCACAGATACGCAGTATTTT.